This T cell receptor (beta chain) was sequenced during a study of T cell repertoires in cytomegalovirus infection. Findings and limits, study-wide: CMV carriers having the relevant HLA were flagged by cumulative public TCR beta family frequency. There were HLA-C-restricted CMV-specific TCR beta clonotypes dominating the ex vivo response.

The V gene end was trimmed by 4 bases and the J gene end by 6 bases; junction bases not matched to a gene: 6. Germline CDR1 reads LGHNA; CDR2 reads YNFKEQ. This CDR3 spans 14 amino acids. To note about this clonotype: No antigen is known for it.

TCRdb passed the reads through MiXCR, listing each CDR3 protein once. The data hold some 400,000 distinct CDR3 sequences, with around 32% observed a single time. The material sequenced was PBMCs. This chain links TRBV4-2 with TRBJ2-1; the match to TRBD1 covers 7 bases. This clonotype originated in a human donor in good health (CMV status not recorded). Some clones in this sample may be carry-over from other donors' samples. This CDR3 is CASSRGGESNEQFF. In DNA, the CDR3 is TGTGCCAGCAGCCGAGGGGGCGAATCCAATGAGCAGTTCTTC.